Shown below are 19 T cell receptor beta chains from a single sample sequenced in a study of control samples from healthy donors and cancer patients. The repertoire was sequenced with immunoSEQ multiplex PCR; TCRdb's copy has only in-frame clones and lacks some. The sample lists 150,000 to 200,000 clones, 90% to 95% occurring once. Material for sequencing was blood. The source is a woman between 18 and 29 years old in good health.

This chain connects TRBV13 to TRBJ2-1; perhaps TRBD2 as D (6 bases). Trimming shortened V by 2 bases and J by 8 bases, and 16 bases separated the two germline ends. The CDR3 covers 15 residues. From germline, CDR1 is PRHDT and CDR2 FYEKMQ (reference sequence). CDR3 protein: CASSLYRLWGDEQFF. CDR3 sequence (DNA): TGTGCCAGCAGCTTATACAGGCTATGGGGGGATGAGCAGTTCTTC. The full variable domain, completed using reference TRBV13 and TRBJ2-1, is AAGVIQSPRHLIKEKRETATLKCYPIPRHDTVYWYQQGPGQDPQFLISFYEKMQSDKGSIPDRFSAQQFSDYHSELNMSSLELGDSALYFCASSLYRLWGDEQFFGPGTRLTVL.

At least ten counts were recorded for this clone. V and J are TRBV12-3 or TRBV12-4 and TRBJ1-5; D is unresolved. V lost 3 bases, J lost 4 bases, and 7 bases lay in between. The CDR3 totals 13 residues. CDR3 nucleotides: TGTGCCAGCAGTTTTGGTCAAAATCAGCCCCAGCATTTT. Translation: CASSFGQNQPQHF.

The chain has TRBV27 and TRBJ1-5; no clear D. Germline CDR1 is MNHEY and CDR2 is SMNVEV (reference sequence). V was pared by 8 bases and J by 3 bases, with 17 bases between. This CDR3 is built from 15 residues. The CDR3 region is CASAYLGQYNQPQHF. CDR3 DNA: TGTGCCAGCGCCTACCTTGGGCAGTACAATCAGCCCCAGCATTTT.

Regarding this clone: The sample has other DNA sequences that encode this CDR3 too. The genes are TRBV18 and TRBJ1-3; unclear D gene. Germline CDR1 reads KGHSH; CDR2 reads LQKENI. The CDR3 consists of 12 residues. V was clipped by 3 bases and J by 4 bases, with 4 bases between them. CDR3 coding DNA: TGTGCCAGCTCACCTTCGGGAAACACCATATATTTT. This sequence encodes CASSPSGNTIYF. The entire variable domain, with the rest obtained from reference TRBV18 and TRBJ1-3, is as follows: NAGVMQNPRHLVRRRGQEARLRCSPMKGHSHVYWYRQLPEEGLKFMVYLQKENIIDESGMPKERFSAEFPKEGPSILRIQQVVRGDSAAYFCASSPSGNTIYFGEGSWLTVV.

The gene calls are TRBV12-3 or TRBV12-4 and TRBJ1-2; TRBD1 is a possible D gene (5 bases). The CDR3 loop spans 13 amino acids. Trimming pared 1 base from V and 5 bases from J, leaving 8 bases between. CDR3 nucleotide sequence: TGTGCCAGCAGTTTAGGAGGGGCATATGGCTACACCTTC. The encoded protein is CASSLGGAYGYTF.

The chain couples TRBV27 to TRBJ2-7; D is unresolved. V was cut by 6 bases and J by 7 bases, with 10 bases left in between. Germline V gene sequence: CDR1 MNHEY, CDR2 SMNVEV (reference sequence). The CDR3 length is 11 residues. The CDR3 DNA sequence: TGTGCCAGCAGACGCATGAGTGAGCAGTACTTC. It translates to CASRRMSEQYF.

The CDR3 DNA sequence: TGTGCCACCAGTGATGGACAAGGCGAGACCCAGTACTTC. Translation: CATSDGQGETQYF. V and J are TRBV24-1 and TRBJ2-5; tentatively, D is TRBD1 (5 bases). CDR1 and CDR2 (germline): KGHDR, SFDVKD. V lost 3 bases to trimming and J lost 5 bases, with 9 bases between them. This CDR3 contains 13 residues.

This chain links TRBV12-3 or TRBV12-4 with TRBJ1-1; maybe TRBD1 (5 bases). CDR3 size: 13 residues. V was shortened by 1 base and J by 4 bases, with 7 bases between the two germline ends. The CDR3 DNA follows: TGTGCCAGCAGTTTAGGACAGTCCACTGAAGCTTTCTTT. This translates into CASSLGQSTEAFF.

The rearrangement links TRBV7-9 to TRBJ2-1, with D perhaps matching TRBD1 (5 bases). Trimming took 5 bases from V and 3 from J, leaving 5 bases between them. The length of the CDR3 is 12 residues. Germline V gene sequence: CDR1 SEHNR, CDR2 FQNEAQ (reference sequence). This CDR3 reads CASSGHYNEQFF. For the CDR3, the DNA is TGTGCCAGCAGCGGACACTACAATGAGCAGTTCTTC.

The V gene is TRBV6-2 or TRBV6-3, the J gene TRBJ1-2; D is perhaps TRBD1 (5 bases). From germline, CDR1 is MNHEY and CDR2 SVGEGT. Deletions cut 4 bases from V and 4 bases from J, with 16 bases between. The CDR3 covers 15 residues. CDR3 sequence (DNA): TGTGCCAGCAGTTCGACCGGGACGGATTTCTATGGCTACACCTTC. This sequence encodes CASSSTGTDFYGYTF.

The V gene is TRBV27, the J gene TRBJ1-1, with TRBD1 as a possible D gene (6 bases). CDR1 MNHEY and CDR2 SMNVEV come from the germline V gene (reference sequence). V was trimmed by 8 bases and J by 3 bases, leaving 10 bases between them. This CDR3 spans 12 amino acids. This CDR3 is CASGQTHTEAFF. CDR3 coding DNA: TGTGCCAGCGGACAGACCCACACTGAAGCTTTCTTT.

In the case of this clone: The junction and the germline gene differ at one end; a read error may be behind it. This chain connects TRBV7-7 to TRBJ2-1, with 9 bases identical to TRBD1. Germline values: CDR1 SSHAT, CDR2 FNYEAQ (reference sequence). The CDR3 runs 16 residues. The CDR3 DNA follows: TGTGCTAGCAGCAGTCACGCCGGGACAGGGCACAATGAGCAGTTCTTC. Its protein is CASSSHAGTGHNEQFF.

CDR3 coding DNA: TGTGCTAGTGGTTTGACAATAGGACAGGAGATCGGCAATCAGCCCCAGCATTTT. Translating it yields CASGLTIGQEIGNQPQHF. The rearrangement links TRBV12-5 to TRBJ1-5, with 7 bases that match TRBD1. Per germline, CDR1 LGHNT and CDR2 FRNRAP. V trimming: 2 bases; J trimming: 2 bases; junction bases outside the gene matches: 12. The CDR3 has 18 residues.

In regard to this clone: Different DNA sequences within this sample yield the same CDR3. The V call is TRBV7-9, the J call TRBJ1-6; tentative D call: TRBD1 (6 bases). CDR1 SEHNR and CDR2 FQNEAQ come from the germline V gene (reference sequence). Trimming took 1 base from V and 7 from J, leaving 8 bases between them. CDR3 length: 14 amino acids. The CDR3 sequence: CASSLVQGNSPLHF. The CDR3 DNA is TGTGCCAGCAGCTTAGTCCAGGGGAATTCACCCCTCCACTTT.

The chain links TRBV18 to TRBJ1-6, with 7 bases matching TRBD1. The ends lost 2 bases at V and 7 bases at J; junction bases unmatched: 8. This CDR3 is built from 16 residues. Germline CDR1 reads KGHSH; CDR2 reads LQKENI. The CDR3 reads CASSPGIGQDNSPLHF. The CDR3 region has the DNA TGTGCCAGCTCACCAGGAATCGGACAGGACAATTCACCCCTCCACTTT.

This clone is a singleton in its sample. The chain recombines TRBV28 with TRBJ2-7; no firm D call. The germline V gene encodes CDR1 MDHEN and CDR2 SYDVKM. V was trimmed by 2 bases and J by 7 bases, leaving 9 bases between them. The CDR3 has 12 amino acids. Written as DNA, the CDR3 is TGTGCCAGCAGTTTAGGGGTGGGGGAGCAGTACTTC. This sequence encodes CASSLGVGEQYF.

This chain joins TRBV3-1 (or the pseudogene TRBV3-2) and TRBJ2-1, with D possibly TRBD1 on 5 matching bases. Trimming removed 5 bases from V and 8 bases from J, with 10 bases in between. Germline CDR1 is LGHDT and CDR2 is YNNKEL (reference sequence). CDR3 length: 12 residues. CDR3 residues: CASSRGGDEQFF. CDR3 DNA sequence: TGTGCCAGCAGCAGGGGTGGGGATGAGCAGTTCTTC.

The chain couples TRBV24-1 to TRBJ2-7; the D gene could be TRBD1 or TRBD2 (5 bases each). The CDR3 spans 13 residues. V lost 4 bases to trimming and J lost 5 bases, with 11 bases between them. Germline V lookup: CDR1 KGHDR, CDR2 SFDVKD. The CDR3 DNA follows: TGTGCCACCAGTGAACCGGGGCTGAACGAGCAGTACTTC. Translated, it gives CATSEPGLNEQYF.

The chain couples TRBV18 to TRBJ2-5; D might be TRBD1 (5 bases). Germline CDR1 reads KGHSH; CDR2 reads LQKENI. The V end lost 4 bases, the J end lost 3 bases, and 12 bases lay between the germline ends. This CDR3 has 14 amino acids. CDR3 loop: CASSRAGQEETQYF. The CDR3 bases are TGTGCCAGCTCACGGGCAGGGCAGGAAGAGACCCAGTACTTC.